Listed below are T cell receptor beta chains from one sample, sequenced in a study of T-cell memory formation after mild COVID-19. Using its own MiXCR run on the 5' RACE reads, TCRdb lists one record per CDR3 protein. The repertoire holds hundreds of thousands of distinct CDR3 sequences, with about 25% as singletons. Sequencing was done on a sample of PBMCs or a T cell subset sorted from them (not recorded which). The receptors derive from an adult woman who had mild COVID-19 (a few samples of this study predate the infection). Cell type and time point are not known. Both conserved end residues are part of each CDR3. The order of the fields is D gene, V gene, J gene, clone size, CDR3 DNA, CDR3 protein. The D gene is left open where the match is weak. A row's size may be missing; if present it is once, few, many or a size class.

-,TRBV19,TRBJ2-5,few,TGTGCCAGTAGTATTGGTAGCGTACGAGAGACCCAGTACTTC,CASSIGSVRETQYF
TRBD2,TRBV12-3/TRBV12-4,TRBJ2-3,-,TGTGCCAGCAGTGCGTGGGGACTAGCGGGGGGGCAGACAGATACGCAGTATTTT,CASSAWGLAGGQTDTQYF
TRBD1,TRBV20-1,TRBJ1-2,-,TGCAGTGCTAGAGGAAGGGGACAGGGAGTAAGAGGCTACACCTTC,CSARGRGQGVRGYTF
-,TRBV11-3,TRBJ1-1,-,TGTGCCAGCAGCTCCCAGGGTCCGGGCGCGACTGAAGCTTTCTTT,CASSSQGPGATEAFF
TRBD2,TRBV2,TRBJ2-1,many,TGTGCCAGCAGAAAGACTAGCGGGGGGGCGAATGAGCAGTTCTTC,CASRKTSGGANEQFF
TRBD1,TRBV24-1,TRBJ2-3,-,TGTGCCACCAGTGCCTTACAGGGGAAGACCACAGATACGCAGTATTTT,CATSALQGKTTDTQYF
TRBD1,TRBV27,TRBJ1-1,few,TGTGCCAGCAGTTTAATGGGACAGGGTATCCCTGAAGCTTTCTTT,CASSLMGQGIPEAFF
TRBD2,TRBV24-1,TRBJ2-1,once,TGTGCCACCAGTGACCCAAGACTAGCGGGAGGGTTACGTGAGCAGTTCTTC,CATSDPRLAGGLREQFF
-,TRBV11-2,TRBJ2-3,-,TGTGCCAGCAGCCCCGGGGCCGGTACGCAGTATTTT,CASSPGAGTQYF
TRBD2,TRBV4-1,TRBJ2-1,-,TGCGCCAGCAGCCAACAACTAGCGGGGAGTGGTTACAATGAGCAGTTCTTC,CASSQQLAGSGYNEQFF
-,TRBV11-2,TRBJ2-1,few,TGTGCCAGCAGCTTACTAGACCCTAGCTCCTACAATGAGCAGTTCTTC,CASSLLDPSSYNEQFF
TRBD1,TRBV11-2,TRBJ2-3,few,TGTGCCAGCAGCCGGACAGGGACCTATCTCACAGATACGCAGTATTTT,CASSRTGTYLTDTQYF
TRBD1,TRBV4-1,TRBJ2-7,-,TGCGCCAGCAGCCCACAGGGGGCCGCCTACGAGCAGTACTTC,CASSPQGAAYEQYF
-,TRBV6-5,TRBJ2-2,few,TGTGCCACAGGGGAACCGAACACCGGGGGGCTGTTTTTT,CATGEPNTGGLFF
TRBD2,TRBV9,TRBJ2-3,once,TGTGCCAGCAGCGTAGCGGCGCGGGGGAGCACAGATACGCAGTATTTT,CASSVAARGSTDTQYF
-,TRBV6-2/TRBV6-3,TRBJ2-7,few,TGTGCCAGCACCCCCGCCGGGGTCCTAGCCTACGAGCAGTACTTC,CASTPAGVLAYEQYF
TRBD2,TRBV4-2,TRBJ2-7,once,TGTGCCAGCAGCGATAGCGGGAGAGGCAACGAGCAGTACTTC,CASSDSGRGNEQYF
TRBD2,TRBV5-1,TRBJ2-7,few,TGCGCCAGCAGCTTGGGACTAGCGGGGGGGCGGACCTACGAGCAGTACTTC,CASSLGLAGGRTYEQYF
-,TRBV5-1,TRBJ2-7,-,TGCGCCAGCAGCTCCGACCCGGACGGCACCTACGAGCAGTACTTC,CASSSDPDGTYEQYF
-,TRBV7-6,TRBJ2-5,-,TGTGCCAGCAGCTTAGATCGGACAGAAGTGGGAGAGACCCAGTACTTC,CASSLDRTEVGETQYF